The sample holds many counts of the clone carrying this T cell receptor beta chain. Its antigen is not known. Sequencing used immunoSEQ multiplex PCR; TCRdb keeps in-frame clones, though not all of them. The sample shows over 700,000 clones, around 70% of them seen only once. V was trimmed by 6 bases and J by 3 bases, leaving 11 bases between them. The CDR3 covers 12 residues. Germline CDR1 reads SQVTM; CDR2 reads ANQGSEA. This record belongs to a study of shared clonotypes between healthy human individuals. The study's findings and limits: Across a handful of donors, naive CD4 shared around 5%, naive CD8 approximately 3.5%, memory CD4 more than 2%, memory CD8 around 0.42%.

The specimen sequenced was memory CD4+ T cells sorted from blood. Subset of the sample: CD45RA-negative fraction. The chain has TRBV29-1 and TRBJ2-5; D is perhaps TRBD1 or TRBD2 (5 bases each). The clonotype originates from a woman aged 25-40 years in good health. The CDR3 sequence: CSVAGTEETQYF. The CDR3 DNA sequence: TGCAGCGTCGCCGGGACGGAAGAGACCCAGTACTTC.